The T cell receptor (beta chain) described here comes from a study of beta chain features in type 1 diabetes listed by TCRdb under 2018. The study in broad terms: Mean age, gender distribution, total cell number and subset yield did not differ between patients and healthy donors. Whereas all 30 or so donors provided naive and central memory subsets, regulatory and stem cell-like memory subsets were isolated from just 8 patients and about eight healthy donors. The study compared the TCRB repertoires of sorted circulating CD4+ T cell subsets in recently diagnosed type 1 diabetes patients with those in matched healthy donors. Across all samples, fewer than 110,000,000 sorted cells were examined, and cell number per subset correlated strongly with RNA yield.

All of the isolated RNA was reverse transcribed with the High Capacity cDNA Reverse Transcription Kit, so expressed TCRB transcripts were sequenced. Deep immunoSEQ sequencing was performed on naive, central memory and regulatory T cell samples, with an average of about 4 million total reads per sample. After sorted cells were lysed in RLT buffer, RNA was extracted with DNase-treated RNeasy Micro or Mini kits, with the choice depending on cell number. Each cell subset was processed on its own to prevent cross-contamination, while patient and healthy donor samples were processed together. TCRB sequences were amplified from cDNA with the immunoSEQ multiplex PCR, producing 87-bp fragments spanning the CDR3 region. The amplicons were sequenced using the Illumina HiSeq platform. As for how the authors treated the data: Synthetic template baselines were used to correct PCR bias computationally, reads within Hamming distance 2 were collapsed, and singletons that could not be merged were discarded. Reads were aligned against IMGT so that V, D and J genes, CDR3 length and insertions or deletions at six rearrangement sites could be assigned. Within each subset, clonotype counts were normalized to sorted cell number, and only after that were true diversity and Gini coefficients computed with the tcR R package. The overlap coefficient, calculated on TCRB nucleotide sequences, was used to quantify repertoire sharing. As a proxy for the pre-selection repertoire, out-of-frame TCRB sequences from naive cells were analyzed. TCRdb stores this immuneACCESS table with in-frame sequences only. Part of the clones is absent; in the studies checked, under half of the shortfall reflects unresolved V genes, and no reason is known for the rest. V, J and clone size are taken as reported in that table, and D and trimming were inferred from the DNA itself. Here the sample has 600,000 to 700,000 clones; around 15% occur a single time. The top ten constitute approximately 0.021% of the sample.

Points on this clone: What this receptor recognizes is not known. Base qualities are not provided; no much larger clone lies one nucleotide away.

Points the paper makes about the study in general: Because cDNA was sequenced instead of genomic DNA, activated cells with high expression could be over-represented, although the groups did not differ in activation or CD3 levels. HLA sub-analyses involved small numbers of individuals, so any influence of HLA type on TCRB rearrangement remained unresolved. Naive, central memory and regulatory TCRB repertoires appeared to be more alike among patients than among healthy donors. PCR may preferentially amplify shorter templates, but because patient and control samples were amplified and corrected together, any resulting skew would affect both groups equally. In all four CD4+ subsets, TCRB CDR3 length was moderately but significantly shorter in type 1 diabetes patients. At VDJ recombination sites, patients with type 1 diabetes made fewer insertions and deleted more nucleotides, a pattern implying thymic rearrangement abnormalities.

A single peripheral blood draw of about 120 mL on average was collected from each donor into heparinised tubes. A BD FACSAria II was used to sort naive, central memory, regulatory and stem cell-like memory CD4+ T cells with a panel that included CD45RO, CCR7, CD25, CD127, CD95 and CD27. A purity above 95% was achieved for all sorted populations. PBMCs were isolated right away by Lymphoprep density gradient centrifugation and were stained directly, without culture. So that batch effects would be minimized, each experiment stained and sorted samples in pairs, pairing one healthy donor with one patient. This receptor was obtained from a man aged 18 to 29 with type 1 diabetes. Sequencing was performed on naive CD4+ T cells from blood. The intended sense of this specimen's cell subset or site label: true naive CD4+ T cells.

The nucleotide sequence reads TGTGCCAGCAGACCGACAGCTTGGGGCAATCAGCCCCAGCATTTT. This encodes CASRPTAWGNQPQHF. The rearranged chain carries TRBV27 and TRBJ1-5; TRBD1 is perhaps the D gene, given 5 matching bases. Trimming costs V 6 bases and J 2 bases, and their ends lie 14 bases apart. The CDR3 has 15 amino acids, counting the end cysteine and phenylalanine. Only CDR3 DNA remains: 45 bases, in frame from the first base. Taken from the germline V gene (reference sequence), the CDR1 and CDR2 loops are MNHEY and SMNVEV.